This TCR beta chain was documented in a study of persistence of HIV-infected CD4 T cells. Turning to the study itself: CD4+ T cells responding to CMV or HIV-1 Gag were isolated. Study-wide findings and caveats: Compared with CD3/CD28-stimulated cells, CMV- and Gag-responding cells showed lower TCRbeta richness.

Germline V gene sequence: CDR1 SGHVS, CDR2 FNYEAQ. This CDR3 spans 13 amino acids. V gave up 1 base and J gave up 4 bases, with 8 bases separating them. This clone was seen only once. Its antigen remains unknown. Sequencing used immunoSEQ version 4 in survey mode. Here immunoSEQ multiplex PCR was the method, and the copy in TCRdb shows in-frame clones only, minus some. The sample records more than 45,000 clones, 75% to 85% being singletons. The stimulus was lysate of CMV-infected fibroblasts, approximately 9.6 ug/mL. CD40L-negative CD69-negative CD45RO-high memory CD4+ T cells were sorted as populations depleted of antigen-responding cells. A roughly 20-hour stimulation of CD8-depleted PBMCs used anti-CD28/CD49d costimulation, CD40-blocking antibody and enfuvirtide.

The input for sequencing was CD4+ T cells sorted from PBMCs after roughly 17-hour stimulation, taken from a patient who received antiretroviral therapy. The TCR sequence derives from an adult man with HIV who was CMV-seropositive. The chain recombines TRBV7-6 with TRBJ2-7; D is possibly TRBD2 (5 bases). Here the CDR3 DNA reads TGTGCCAGCAGCTTAGGATCGGGATACGAGCAGTACTTC. Protein: CASSLGSGYEQYF.